This entry lists 9 T cell receptor beta chains sequenced from one sample in a study of blood T cell repertoires in COVID-19. Here immunoSEQ multiplex PCR was the method, and the copy in TCRdb shows in-frame clones only, minus some. Here the sample spans more than 200,000 clones, 85% to 90% being singletons. The sequenced sample was PBMCs or T cells enriched from blood (not recorded which). These receptors originate from a woman in her forties or fifties who had recovered from COVID-19.

The chain joins TRBV12-3 or TRBV12-4 to TRBJ1-1; D gene ambiguous. This CDR3 spans 13 amino acids. V shed 8 bases and J shed 1 base, with 11 bases lying between them. The CDR3, as DNA: TGTGCCAGCGCGAATACGGGGAACACTGAAGCTTTCTTT. Translation gives CASANTGNTEAFF.

This clone was counted only a few times. The chain combines TRBV5-1 with TRBJ1-2; tentatively, D is TRBD1 (6 bases). With 5 bases removed from V and 7 bases from J, the gap between germline ends came to 15 bases. The CDR3 runs to 13 residues. Germline CDR1 SGHRS, CDR2 YFSETQ. Here the CDR3 reads CASRFDRWGGYTF. The DNA for the CDR3 is TGCGCCAGCAGGTTTGACAGGTGGGGTGGCTACACCTTC. The whole variable domain, remainder taken from reference TRBV5-1 and TRBJ1-2, is KAGVTQTPRYLIKTRGQQVTLSCSPISGHRSVSWYQQTPGQGLQFLFEYFSETQRNKGNFPGRFSGRQFSNSRSEMNVSTLELGDSALYLCASRFDRWGGYTFGSGTRLTVV.

The V call is TRBV9, the J call TRBJ2-2; TRBD2 agrees at 13 bases. The CDR3 length is 17 residues. The trim removed 4 bases at V and 0 bases at J, leaving 3 bases unmatched. CDR1 SGDLS and CDR2 YYNGEE come from the germline V gene. This CDR3 reads CASSLTSGRANTGELFF. The CDR3 nucleotides are TGTGCCAGCAGCCTTACTAGCGGGAGGGCGAACACCGGGGAGCTGTTTTTT.

The chain is built from TRBV7-9 and TRBJ2-5; possibly TRBD1 for D (5 bases). CDR3 length equals 13 residues. Trimming shortened V by 5 bases and J by 4 bases, and 11 bases separated the two germline ends. Germline CDR1 SEHNR, CDR2 FQNEAQ (reference sequence). CDR3 sequence (DNA): TGTGCCAGCAGCAATGGACACGTAGAGACCCAGTACTTC. Encoded protein: CASSNGHVETQYF.

The V and J genes are TRBV30 and TRBJ2-1; 14 bases fit TRBD2. V dropped 2 bases and J dropped 9; count of bases not matched to a gene: 6. The V gene's germline CDR1 is GTSNPN and CDR2 SVGIG (reference sequence). This CDR3 has 15 residues. CDR3 in amino acids: CAWSLGLAGVVEQFF. DNA of the CDR3: TGTGCCTGGAGTCTGGGACTAGCGGGAGTGGTTGAGCAGTTCTTC.

This clone turned up a few times. The chain uses TRBV28 and TRBJ1-1, with D tentatively TRBD1 (6 bases). Germline V gives CDR1 MDHEN, CDR2 SYDVKM. This CDR3 spans 13 amino acids. V was shortened by 10 bases and J by 10 bases, with 22 bases between the two germline ends. CDR3 sequence (DNA): TGTGCCAATGCAGCAGCGGGGGACAAGGGAGCTTTCTTT. Translation gives CANAAAGDKGAFF.

The chain couples TRBV15 to TRBJ2-4, with unresolved D. Germline V gene lookup returns CDR1 LNHNV and CDR2 YYDKDF (reference sequence). Trimming removed 1 base at V and 1 base at J, with 8 bases between. There are 15 residues in the CDR3. The CDR3 DNA sequence: TGTGCCACCAGCAGAGGTGAGGCGGCCAAAAACATTCAGTACTTC. It yields the protein CATSRGEAAKNIQYF.

This chain links TRBV2 with TRBJ2-7, with a possible D match to TRBD1 (6 bases). Germline CDR1 SNHLY, CDR2 FYNNEI. The CDR3 length is 13 residues. V dropped 4 bases and J dropped 3 bases, with 10 bases sitting between them. The CDR3 spells CASSAGASYEQYF. CDR3 coding DNA: TGTGCCAGCAGTGCAGGGGCGAGCTACGAGCAGTACTTC.

The chain recombines TRBV5-1 with TRBJ2-2; D is perhaps TRBD1 (5 bases). There are 16 residues in the CDR3. Germline V gene lookup returns CDR1 SGHRS and CDR2 YFSETQ. Trimming took 0 bases from V and 2 from J, leaving 11 bases between them. CDR3 protein: CASSLVGQGNTGELFF. Written as DNA, the CDR3 is TGCGCCAGCAGCTTGGTGGGGCAGGGAAACACCGGGGAGCTGTTTTTT.